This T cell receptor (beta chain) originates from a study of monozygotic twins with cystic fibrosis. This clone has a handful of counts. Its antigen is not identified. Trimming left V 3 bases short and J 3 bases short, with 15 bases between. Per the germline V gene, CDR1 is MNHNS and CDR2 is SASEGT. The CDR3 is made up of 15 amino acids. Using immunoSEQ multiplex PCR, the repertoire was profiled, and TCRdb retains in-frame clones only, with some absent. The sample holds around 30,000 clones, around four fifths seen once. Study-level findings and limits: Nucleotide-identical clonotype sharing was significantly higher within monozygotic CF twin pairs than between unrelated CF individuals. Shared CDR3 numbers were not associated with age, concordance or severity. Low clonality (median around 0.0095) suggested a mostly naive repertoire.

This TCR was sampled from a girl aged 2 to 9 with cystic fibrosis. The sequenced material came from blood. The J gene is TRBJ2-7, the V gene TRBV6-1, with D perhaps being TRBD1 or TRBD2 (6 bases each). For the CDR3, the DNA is TGTGCCAGCAGTGACGGGGGCGCGGGCATCTACGAGCAGTACTTC. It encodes CASSDGGAGIYEQYF.